Sequencing of this TCR beta chain was carried out in a study of T cells after yellow fever vaccination. Whole-study results and caveats: Post-booster reappearance was seen for most primary-vaccination clones (96% CD4, 75% to 90% CD8).

As regards this clonotype: The antigen remains undetermined.

In TCRdb, the 5' RACE reads were re-called with MiXCR into one record per CDR3 protein. The sample lists some 500,000 distinct CDR3 sequences; approximately 13% were seen once. Trimming left V 1 base short and J 6 bases short, with 11 bases between. This CDR3 spans 14 amino acids. The sequenced sample was PBMCs, obtained on the day of the yellow fever booster vaccination. V is TRBV12-3 or TRBV12-4 and J is TRBJ2-3, with D maybe TRBD2 (6 bases). The clonotype comes from a man aged 25 to 40 who received the YFV17D yellow fever vaccine. For the CDR3, the DNA is TGTGCCAGCAGTTTAGGGGCCAGCGGGGATACGCAGTATTTT. As protein: CASSLGASGDTQYF.